This T cell receptor (beta chain) stems from a study of cytomegalovirus exposure and HLA in healthy donors. With respect to this clone: Its antigen remains unidentified.

The PCR ran on 60 Vbeta and 13 Jbeta primers. Sequencing was performed with immunoSEQ multiplex PCR; in TCRdb, only in-frame clones are kept and a portion is missing. Found here are under 130,000 clones; the top ten clones hold less than 4%. Study outcomes and limitations: Prior analysis indicated that the majority of TCR beta V segments exhibited productivity approximately 90% or approximately 30% of the time. The study labeled about 160 TCR beta chains cytomegalovirus-associated. A later analysis reportedly found fewer N-insertions in an Asian-associated ancestry cluster than the roughly 670-donor mean.

Germline V gene data show CDR1 as SEHNR and CDR2 as FQNEAQ (reference sequence). V lost 0 bases, J lost 1 base, and 13 bases lay in between. The CDR3 is 17 residues long. This chain uses TRBV7-9 with TRBJ2-1; maybe TRBD2 (6 bases). This clonotype was sampled from a man aged 35-49 years in good health and CMV-seronegative. Material for sequencing was PBMCs. CDR3 nucleotide sequence: TGTGCCAGCAGCTTAGCTTTGGGACTCAGGTCCTACAATGAGCAGTTCTTC. Protein: CASSLALGLRSYNEQFF.